What follows describes a single TCR beta chain. The PCR employed 60 Vbeta primers together with 13 Jbeta primers. Clones were sequenced by immunoSEQ multiplex PCR, and TCRdb holds only the in-frame ones, with some missing. The sample lists some 270,000 clones; around 90% were seen once. The data derive from a study of cytomegalovirus exposure and HLA in healthy donors. Germline V gene sequence: CDR1 MDHEN, CDR2 SYDVKM. This CDR3 spans 17 amino acids. The V end lost 3 bases, the J end lost 2 bases, and 17 bases lay between the germline ends. V gene TRBV28 combines with J gene TRBJ1-5; D is perhaps TRBD1 (6 bases). The specimen sequenced was PBMCs. This receptor was taken from a girl aged 2-10 years in good health and CMV-seronegative. The chain's CDR3 is CASSFWQGGGGNQPQHF. CDR3 bases: TGTGCCAGCAGTTTTTGGCAAGGGGGTGGAGGCAATCAGCCCCAGCATTTT.